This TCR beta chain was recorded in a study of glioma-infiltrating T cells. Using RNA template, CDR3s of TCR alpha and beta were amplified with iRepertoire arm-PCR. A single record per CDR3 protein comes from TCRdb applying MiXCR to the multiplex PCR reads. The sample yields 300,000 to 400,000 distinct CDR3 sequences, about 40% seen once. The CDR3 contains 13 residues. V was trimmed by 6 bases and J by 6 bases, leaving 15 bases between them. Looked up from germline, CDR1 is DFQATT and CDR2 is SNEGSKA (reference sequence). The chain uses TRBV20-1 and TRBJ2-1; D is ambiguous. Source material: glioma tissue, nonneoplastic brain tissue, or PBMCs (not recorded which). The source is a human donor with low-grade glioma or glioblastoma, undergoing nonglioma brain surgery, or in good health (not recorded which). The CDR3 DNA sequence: TGCAGTGCCGAGCATGGGTTTAGCAATGAGCAGTTCTTC. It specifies CSAEHGFSNEQFF.